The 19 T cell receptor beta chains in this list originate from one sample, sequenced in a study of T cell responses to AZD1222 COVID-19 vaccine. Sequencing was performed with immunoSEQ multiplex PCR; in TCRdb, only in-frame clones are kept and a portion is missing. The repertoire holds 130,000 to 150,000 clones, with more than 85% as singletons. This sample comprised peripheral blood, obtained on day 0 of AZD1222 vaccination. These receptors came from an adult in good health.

CDR3 nucleotides: TGTGCCAGCCAGCCCCCTTATGGGTCCTACAATGAGCAGTTCTTC. It codes for CASQPPYGSYNEQFF. The chain employs TRBV6-6 and TRBJ2-1; D not resolved. The CDR3 loop spans 15 amino acids. Germline loops: CDR1 MNHNY, CDR2 SVGAGI (reference sequence). V was clipped by 8 bases and J by 1 base, with 15 bases between them.

The CDR3 is CASSGLPGTSTDTQYF. The CDR3 region has the DNA TGCGCCAGCAGCGGACTTCCGGGAACTAGCACAGATACGCAGTATTTT. The chain joins TRBV5-1 to TRBJ2-3; tentative D call: TRBD2 (5 bases). This CDR3 has 16 amino acids. Germline CDR1 is SGHRS and CDR2 is YFSETQ. V was clipped by 4 bases and J by 0 bases, with 15 bases between them.

DNA for the CDR3: TGTGCCAGCAGCCCGCGGACAGGGATGGAGACCCAGTACTTC. Translating it yields CASSPRTGMETQYF. The V gene is TRBV7-2, the J gene TRBJ2-5; 8 nucleotides align to TRBD1. The CDR3 length is 14 residues. Germline V gene lookup returns CDR1 SGHTA and CDR2 FQGNSA. The J segment lost 5 bases and the V segment lost 5 bases, leaving 7 bases of the junction unmatched.

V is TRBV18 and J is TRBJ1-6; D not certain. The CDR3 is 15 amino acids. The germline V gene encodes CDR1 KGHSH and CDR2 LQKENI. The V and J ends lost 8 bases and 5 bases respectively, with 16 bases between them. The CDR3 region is CASLAIGVHNSPLHF. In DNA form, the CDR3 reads TGTGCCAGCCTAGCGATTGGGGTACATAATTCACCCCTCCACTTT.

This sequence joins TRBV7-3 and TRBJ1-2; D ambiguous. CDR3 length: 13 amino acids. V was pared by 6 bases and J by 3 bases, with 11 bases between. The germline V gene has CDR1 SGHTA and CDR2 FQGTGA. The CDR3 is CASSPSRDYGYTF. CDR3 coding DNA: TGTGCCAGCAGTCCTTCACGGGACTATGGCTACACCTTC.

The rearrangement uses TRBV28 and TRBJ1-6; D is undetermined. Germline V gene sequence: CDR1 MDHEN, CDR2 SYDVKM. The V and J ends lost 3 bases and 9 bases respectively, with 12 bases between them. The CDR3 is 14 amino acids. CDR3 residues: CASSLVQSPSPLHF. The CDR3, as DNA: TGTGCCAGCAGTTTGGTACAGTCCCCTTCACCCCTCCACTTT.

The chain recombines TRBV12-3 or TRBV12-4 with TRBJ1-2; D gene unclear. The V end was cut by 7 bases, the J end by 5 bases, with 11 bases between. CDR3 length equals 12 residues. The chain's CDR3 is CASNPEGYGYTF. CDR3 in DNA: TGTGCCAGCAACCCCGAGGGTTATGGCTACACCTTC.

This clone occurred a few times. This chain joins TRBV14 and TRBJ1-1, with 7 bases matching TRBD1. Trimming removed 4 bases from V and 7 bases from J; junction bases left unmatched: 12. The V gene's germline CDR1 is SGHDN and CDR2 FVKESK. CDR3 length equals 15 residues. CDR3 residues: CASSLRTRGRGEAFF. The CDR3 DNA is TGTGCCAGCAGCCTACGCACAAGGGGGCGCGGTGAAGCTTTCTTT.

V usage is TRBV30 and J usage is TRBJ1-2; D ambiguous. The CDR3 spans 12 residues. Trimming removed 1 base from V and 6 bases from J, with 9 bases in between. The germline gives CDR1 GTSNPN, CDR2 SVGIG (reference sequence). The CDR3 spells CAWSDGQHGYTF. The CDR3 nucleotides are TGTGCCTGGAGTGACGGGCAACATGGCTACACCTTC.

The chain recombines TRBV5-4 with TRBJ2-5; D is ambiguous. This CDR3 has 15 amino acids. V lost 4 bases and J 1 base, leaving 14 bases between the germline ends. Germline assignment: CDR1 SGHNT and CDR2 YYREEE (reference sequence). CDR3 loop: CASSNRRAAQETQYF. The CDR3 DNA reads TGTGCCAGCAGCAACCGACGGGCAGCCCAAGAGACCCAGTACTTC.

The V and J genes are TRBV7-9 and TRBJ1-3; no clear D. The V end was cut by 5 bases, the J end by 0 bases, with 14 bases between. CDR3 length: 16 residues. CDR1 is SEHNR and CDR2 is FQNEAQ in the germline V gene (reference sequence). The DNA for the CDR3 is TGTGCCAGCAGCCTCGCAGGAGGGAACTCTGGAAACACCATATATTTT. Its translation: CASSLAGGNSGNTIYF.

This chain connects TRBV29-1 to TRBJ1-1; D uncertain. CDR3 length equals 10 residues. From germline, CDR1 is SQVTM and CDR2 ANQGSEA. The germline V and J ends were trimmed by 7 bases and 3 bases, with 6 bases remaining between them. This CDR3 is CSGGDTEAFF. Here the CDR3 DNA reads TGCAGCGGGGGTGACACTGAAGCTTTCTTT.

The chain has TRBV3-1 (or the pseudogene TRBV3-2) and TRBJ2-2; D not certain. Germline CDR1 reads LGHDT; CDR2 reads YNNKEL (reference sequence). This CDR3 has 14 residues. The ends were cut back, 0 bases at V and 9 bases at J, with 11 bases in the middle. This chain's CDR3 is CASSQDASGRELFF. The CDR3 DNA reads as TGTGCCAGCAGCCAAGATGCCTCCGGCAGGGAGCTGTTTTTT.

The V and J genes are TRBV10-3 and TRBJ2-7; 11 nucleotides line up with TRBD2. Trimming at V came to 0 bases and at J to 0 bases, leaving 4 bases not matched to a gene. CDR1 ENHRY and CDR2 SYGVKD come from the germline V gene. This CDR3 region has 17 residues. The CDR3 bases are TGTGCCATCAGTGAGTCGGCCGGGACTAGCGGCTCCTACGAGCAGTACTTC. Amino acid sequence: CAISESAGTSGSYEQYF.

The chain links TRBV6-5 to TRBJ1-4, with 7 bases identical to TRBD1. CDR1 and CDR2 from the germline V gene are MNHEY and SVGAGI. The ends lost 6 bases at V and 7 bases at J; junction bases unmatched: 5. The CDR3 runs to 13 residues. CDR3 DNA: TGTGCCAGCAGGAGAGACAGGGTTGAAAAACTGTTTTTT. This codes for CASRRDRVEKLFF.

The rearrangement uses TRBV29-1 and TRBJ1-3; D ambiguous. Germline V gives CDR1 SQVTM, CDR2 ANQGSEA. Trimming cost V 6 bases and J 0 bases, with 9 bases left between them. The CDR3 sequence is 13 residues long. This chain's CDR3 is CSVTLNSGNTIYF. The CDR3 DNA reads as TGCAGCGTGACCCTAAACTCTGGAAACACCATATATTTT.

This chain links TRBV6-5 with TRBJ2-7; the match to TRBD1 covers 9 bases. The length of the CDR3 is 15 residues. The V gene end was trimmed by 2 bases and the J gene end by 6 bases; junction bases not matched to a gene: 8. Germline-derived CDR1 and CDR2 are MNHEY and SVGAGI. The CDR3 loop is CASSYRGQGRPEQYF. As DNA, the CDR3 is TGTGCCAGCAGTTACAGAGGACAGGGGCGGCCCGAGCAGTACTTC.

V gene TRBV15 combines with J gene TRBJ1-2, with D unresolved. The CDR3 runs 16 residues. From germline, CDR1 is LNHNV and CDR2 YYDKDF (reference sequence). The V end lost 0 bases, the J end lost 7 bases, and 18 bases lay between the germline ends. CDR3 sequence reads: CATSRDQVSTAAGYTF. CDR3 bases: TGTGCCACCAGCAGAGATCAGGTCAGCACAGCAGCTGGCTACACCTTC.

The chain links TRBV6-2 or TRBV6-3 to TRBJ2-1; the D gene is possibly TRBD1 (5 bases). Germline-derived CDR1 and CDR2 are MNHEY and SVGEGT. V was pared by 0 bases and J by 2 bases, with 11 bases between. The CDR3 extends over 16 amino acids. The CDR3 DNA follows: TGTGCCAGCAGTTACTCGCAGGGCGAGGCCTACAATGAGCAGTTCTTC. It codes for CASSYSQGEAYNEQFF.